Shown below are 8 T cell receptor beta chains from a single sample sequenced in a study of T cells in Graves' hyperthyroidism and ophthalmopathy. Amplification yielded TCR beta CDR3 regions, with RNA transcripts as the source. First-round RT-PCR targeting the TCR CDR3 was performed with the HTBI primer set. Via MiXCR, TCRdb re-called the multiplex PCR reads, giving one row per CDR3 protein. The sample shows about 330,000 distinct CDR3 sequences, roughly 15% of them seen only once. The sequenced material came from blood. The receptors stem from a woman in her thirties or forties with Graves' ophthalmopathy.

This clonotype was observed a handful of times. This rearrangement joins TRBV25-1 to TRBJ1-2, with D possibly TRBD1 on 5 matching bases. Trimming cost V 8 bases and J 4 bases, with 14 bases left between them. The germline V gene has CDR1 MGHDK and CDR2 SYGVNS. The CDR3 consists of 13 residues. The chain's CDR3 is CASQWSGGYGYTF. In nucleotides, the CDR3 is TGTGCCAGCCAATGGTCGGGGGGCTATGGCTACACCTTC.

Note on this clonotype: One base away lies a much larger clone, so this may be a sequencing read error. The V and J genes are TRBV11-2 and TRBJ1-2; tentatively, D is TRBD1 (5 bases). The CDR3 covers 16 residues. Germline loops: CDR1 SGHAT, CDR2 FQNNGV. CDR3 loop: CASSYSGGLANHGYTF. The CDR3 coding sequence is TGTGCCAGCAGCTACTCGGGGGGACTAGCTAACCATGGCTACACCTTC. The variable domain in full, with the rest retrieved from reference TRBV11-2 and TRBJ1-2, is EAGVAQSPRYKIIEKRQSVAFWCNPISGHATLYWYQQILGQGPKLLIQFQNNGVVDDSQLPKDRFSAERLKGVDSTLKIQPAKLEDSAVYLCASSYSGGLANHGYTFGSGTRLTVV.

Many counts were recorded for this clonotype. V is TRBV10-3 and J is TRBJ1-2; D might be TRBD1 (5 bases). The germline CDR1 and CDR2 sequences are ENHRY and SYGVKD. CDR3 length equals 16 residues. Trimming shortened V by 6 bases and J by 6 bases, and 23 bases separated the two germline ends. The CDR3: CAISEHRTQGFHGYTF. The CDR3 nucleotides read TGTGCCATCAGCGAACACCGAACCCAGGGATTCCATGGCTACACCTTC.

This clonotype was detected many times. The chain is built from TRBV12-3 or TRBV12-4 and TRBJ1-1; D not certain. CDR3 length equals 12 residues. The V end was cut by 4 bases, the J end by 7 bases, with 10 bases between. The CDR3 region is CASSWTAYEAFF. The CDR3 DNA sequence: TGTGCCAGCAGTTGGACTGCTTATGAAGCTTTCTTT.

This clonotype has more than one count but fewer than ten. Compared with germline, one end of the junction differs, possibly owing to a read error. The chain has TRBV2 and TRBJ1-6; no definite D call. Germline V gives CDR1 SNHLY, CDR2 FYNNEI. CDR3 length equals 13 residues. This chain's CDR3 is CASMLNFNSPLHF. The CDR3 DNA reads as TGCGCCAGCATGCTGAACTTCAATTCACCCCTCCACTTT.

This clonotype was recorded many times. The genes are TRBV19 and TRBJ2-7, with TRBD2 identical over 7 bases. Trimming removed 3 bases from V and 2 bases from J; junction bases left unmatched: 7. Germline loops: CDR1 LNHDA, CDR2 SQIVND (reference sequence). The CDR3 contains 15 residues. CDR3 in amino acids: CASSMRREGTYEQYF. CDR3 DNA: TGTGCCAGTAGTATGAGGAGGGAGGGGACCTACGAGCAGTACTTC.

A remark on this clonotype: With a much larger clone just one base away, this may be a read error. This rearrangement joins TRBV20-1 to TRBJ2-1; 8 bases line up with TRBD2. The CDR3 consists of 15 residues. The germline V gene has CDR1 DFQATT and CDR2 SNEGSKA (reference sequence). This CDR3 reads CSARDSGGAGDEQLF. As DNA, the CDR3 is TGCAGTGCTAGAGATTCGGGGGGGGCGGGGGATGAGCAGCTCTTC.

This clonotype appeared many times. In DNA, the CDR3 is TGCAGTGCTAGAGGGAGGCCCCCTTCCTACGAGCAGTACTTC. Amino acids: CSARGRPPSYEQYF. This sequence joins TRBV20-1 and TRBJ2-7; weak D call: TRBD2 (5 bases). This CDR3 has 14 amino acids. Trimming left V 1 base short and J 1 base short, with 11 bases between. Germline V lookup: CDR1 DFQATT, CDR2 SNEGSKA (reference sequence).